Shown below are 27 T cell receptor beta chains from a single sample sequenced in a study of blood T cells in healthy people across ages. Through a sample-barcoded 5' primer and a J-beta primer mix, a second PCR was run for 7 to 11 cycles. TCRdb used MiXCR to reprocess the 5' RACE reads, holding one entry per CDR3 protein. Altogether under 1,100,000 distinct CDR3 sequences are present, roughly 24% being singletons, with the ten largest covering less than 0.75%. These same data were also listed under a study on T cells of mothers and their children.

The sequenced material came from blood. The receptors were sampled from a girl aged 2 to 9 in good health.

The chain combines TRBV6-1 with TRBJ1-5; D is undetermined. The CDR3 loop spans 16 amino acids. V lost 8 bases and J lost 0, with 17 bases in between. Germline CDR1 is MNHNS and CDR2 is SASEGT. The DNA of the CDR3 is TGTGCCAGCTCCCCGGGTGGGCCATATAGCAATCAGCCCCAGCATTTT. Residues: CASSPGGPYSNQPQHF.

CDR3 in DNA: TGCAGTGCTAGTTATGAGGGCAATGAGCAGTTCTTC. This translates into CSASYEGNEQFF. The J gene is TRBJ2-1, the V gene TRBV20-1, with D tentatively TRBD2 (5 bases). The CDR3 totals 12 residues. The germline V gene has CDR1 DFQATT and CDR2 SNEGSKA (reference sequence). Trimming left V 3 bases short and J 6 bases short, with 9 bases between.

This sequence joins TRBV27 and TRBJ2-1; D unresolved. Germline CDR1 is MNHEY and CDR2 is SMNVEV (reference sequence). This CDR3 region has 15 residues. Trimming took off 0 bases at V and 4 bases at J, with 10 bases between the two ends. This CDR3 reads CASSLSLGRYNEQFF. The DNA of the CDR3 is TGTGCCAGCAGTTTATCTCTCGGGCGTTACAATGAGCAGTTCTTC.

This clonotype was counted a few times. One end of the junction is discordant with germline, which a read error may explain. CDR3 nucleotide sequence: TGCGCCAGCAGCTCATTTGGAGGCAGTTCCTACGGGCAGTACTTC. This encodes CASSSFGGSSYGQYF. The rearrangement links TRBV5-1 to TRBJ2-1; weak D call: TRBD2 (5 bases). Matching the DNA end better, TRBJ2-7 makes the J call doubtful. CDR1 is SGHRS and CDR2 is YFSETQ in the germline V gene. This CDR3 is 15 amino acids long.

The rearrangement links TRBV29-1 to TRBJ1-1; 9 bases align to TRBD1. Germline assignment: CDR1 SQVTM and CDR2 ANQGSEA. CDR3 length: 14 residues. The V gene end was trimmed by 6 bases and the J gene end by 5 bases; junction bases not matched to a gene: 10. CDR3 residues: CSVVEQGAGTEAFF. The CDR3 region has the DNA TGCAGCGTCGTAGAACAGGGGGCGGGAACTGAAGCTTTCTTT.

This chain connects TRBV12-3 or TRBV12-4 to TRBJ2-1; TRBD2 aligns across 13 bases. Trimming at V came to 6 bases and at J to 0 bases, leaving 8 bases not matched to a gene. This CDR3 spans 18 amino acids. The CDR3: CASRYPGLAGTSYNEQFF. CDR3 sequence (DNA): TGTGCCAGCAGATATCCGGGACTAGCGGGAACCTCCTACAATGAGCAGTTCTTC.

This clonotype was seen only a few times. The rearrangement uses TRBV7-6 and TRBJ2-1, with 10 bases lining up with TRBD2. Germline V CDR1 and CDR2: SGHVS, FNYEAQ. The CDR3 sequence is 18 residues long. V trimming: 3 bases; J trimming: 2 bases; junction bases outside the gene matches: 10. The CDR3 spells CASSLDPSGSLAYNEQFF. CDR3 sequence (DNA): TGTGCCAGCAGCTTGGACCCTAGCGGGAGTTTGGCCTACAATGAGCAGTTCTTC.

This clonotype was counted a few times. V gene TRBV6-1 combines with J gene TRBJ1-2, with D possibly being TRBD1 (5 bases). The V end was cut by 11 bases, the J end by 10 bases, with 26 bases between. This CDR3 spans 14 amino acids. Germline values: CDR1 MNHNS, CDR2 SASEGT. This chain's CDR3 is CAVLPGSSWYDYTF. The CDR3 DNA sequence: TGTGCCGTACTACCAGGGTCATCATGGTACGACTACACCTTC.

V usage is TRBV12-3 or TRBV12-4 and J usage is TRBJ1-6, with a weak D call TRBD1 (6 bases). Trimming removed 6 bases at V and 8 bases at J, with 14 bases between. The length of the CDR3 is 14 residues. Written as DNA, the CDR3 is TGTGCCAGCAGACCTAGGGGGTCCCATTCACCCCTCCACTTT. Translation gives CASRPRGSHSPLHF.

About this clonotype itself: This may stem from a read error, because a much larger clone lies one nucleotide away. The rearrangement links TRBV11-3 to TRBJ2-1; no definite D call. Judging by the DNA end, TRBJ2-7 fits better; the J call may be wrong. The CDR3 spans 11 residues. CDR1 and CDR2 from the germline V gene are SGHNT and YENEEA. CDR3 coding DNA: TGTGCCAGCAGCAAAGACTACGAGCAGTACTTC. This sequence encodes CASSKDYEQYF.

This clonotype occurred a few times. The rearrangement links TRBV13 to TRBJ2-5, with 10 bases that match TRBD2. V was pared by 5 bases and J by 4 bases, with 7 bases of the junction left unmatched. The CDR3 sequence is 15 residues long. Germline assignment: CDR1 PRHDT and CDR2 FYEKMQ (reference sequence). The CDR3 DNA reads as TGTGCCAGCAGCCAACCCGGACTAGCGGCAGAGACCCAGTACTTC. It yields the protein CASSQPGLAAETQYF.

This clonotype was counted between two and nine times. V is TRBV28 and J is TRBJ2-7; 8 nucleotides match TRBD1. Germline CDR1 MDHEN, CDR2 SYDVKM. J lost 5 bases, V lost 3 bases, and 15 bases had no gene match. CDR3 length: 17 residues. The CDR3 protein is CASSFLSLGQGADEQYF. Here the CDR3 DNA reads TGTGCCAGCAGTTTCCTTAGTCTGGGTCAGGGGGCCGACGAGCAGTACTTC.

This clonotype was detected ten times or more. The genes are TRBV6-5 and TRBJ1-2; 7 bases align to TRBD1. The CDR3 contains 14 residues. The germline gives CDR1 MNHEY, CDR2 SVGAGI. After removal of 5 bases from V and 5 bases from J, the junction contained 8 bases not matched to a gene. The CDR3 spells CASSKLQGTYGYTF. The CDR3, as DNA: TGTGCCAGCAGTAAGCTACAGGGGACTTATGGCTACACCTTC.

This chain uses TRBV27 with TRBJ1-1; D is unclear. Trimming shortened V by 7 bases and J by 3 bases, and 6 bases separated the two germline ends. Germline assignment: CDR1 MNHEY and CDR2 SMNVEV (reference sequence). The CDR3 totals 11 residues. The CDR3 protein is CASKSYTEAFF. As DNA, the CDR3 is TGTGCCAGCAAGTCCTACACTGAAGCTTTCTTT.

This clonotype was observed a few times. This chain connects TRBV12-5 to TRBJ2-5, with a tentative D call TRBD2 (5 bases). This CDR3 comprises 14 residues. Trimming removed 0 bases from V and 5 bases from J, with 10 bases in between. Germline CDR1 and CDR2: LGHNT and FRNRAP. The CDR3 DNA sequence: TGTGCTAGTGGTTTGGTACGCGAGGGCGAGACCCAGTACTTC. It codes for CASGLVREGETQYF.

The table lists this clonotype with a few counts. J is TRBJ2-3 and V is TRBV7-8, with D perhaps TRBD2 (6 bases). Per the germline V gene, CDR1 is SGHVS and CDR2 is FQNEAQ. V lost 5 bases and J lost 2, with 11 bases in between. The CDR3 is 14 residues long. The CDR3: CASSRGLLTDTQYF. CDR3 in DNA: TGTGCCAGCAGCCGGGGACTCCTCACAGATACGCAGTATTTT. The full variable domain, in which reference TRBV7-8 and TRBJ2-3 provide the parts outside the CDR3, is GAGVSQSPRYKVAKRGQDVALRCDPISGHVSLFWYQQALGQGPEFLTYFQNEAQLDKSGLPSDRFFAERPEGSVSTLKIQRTQQEDSAVYLCASSRGLLTDTQYFGPGTRLTVL.

The genes are TRBV7-9 and TRBJ2-5; D might be TRBD1 or TRBD2, each matching 5 bases. CDR3 size: 14 residues. Trimming cost V 5 bases and J 6 bases, with 16 bases left between them. CDR1 SEHNR and CDR2 FQNEAQ come from the germline V gene (reference sequence). In nucleotides, the CDR3 is TGTGCCAGCAGCCACGATGGGACCGTGAAGACCCAGTACTTC. Translating gives CASSHDGTVKTQYF.

The chain uses TRBV7-2 and TRBJ2-5; weak D call: TRBD2 (5 bases). CDR1 and CDR2 (germline): SGHTA, FQGNSA. V was cut by 5 bases and J by 1 base, with 14 bases left in between. This CDR3 is 15 amino acids long. As DNA, the CDR3 is TGTGCCAGCAGCATCCTACTAGTTCCCCAAGAGACCCAGTACTTC. As protein: CASSILLVPQETQYF. Combining the CDR3 with reference TRBV7-2 and TRBJ2-5 gives the whole variable domain GAGVSQSPSNKVTEKGKDVELRCDPISGHTALYWYRQSLGQGLEFLIYFQGNSAPDKSGLPSDRFSAERTGGSVSTLTIQRTQQEDSAVYLCASSILLVPQETQYFGPGTRLLVL.

The chain is built from TRBV12-3 or TRBV12-4 and TRBJ2-5, with a possible D match to TRBD2 (5 bases). The tail of the sequence fits TRBJ2-7 better, so the J call may be wrong. The CDR3 is 14 amino acids. The CDR3 loop is CASTLGGFRYEQYF. For the CDR3, the DNA is TGTGCCAGCACCTTGGGCGGGTTTCGCTACGAGCAGTACTTC.

There are a few counts of this clonotype. V usage is TRBV6-6 and J usage is TRBJ1-1; weak D call: TRBD1 (5 bases). The germline gives CDR1 MNHNY, CDR2 SVGAGI (reference sequence). This CDR3 comprises 13 residues. V was clipped by 0 bases and J by 7 bases, with 9 bases between them. CDR3 sequence (DNA): TGTGCCAGCAGTTACTCTCGACAGCGTGAAGCTTTCTTT. Amino acid sequence: CASSYSRQREAFF.

The gene calls are TRBV25-1 and TRBJ1-2; D might be TRBD1 (5 bases). This CDR3 is 13 amino acids long. CDR1 is MGHDK and CDR2 is SYGVNS in the germline V gene. V was shortened by 3 bases and J by 4 bases, with 9 bases between the two germline ends. In DNA, the CDR3 is TGTGCCAGCAGTGAGCATACAGGCTATGGCTACACCTTC. Translated, it gives CASSEHTGYGYTF.

This clonotype has a handful of counts. At one end the junction does not follow the germline gene, possibly because of a read error. The rearrangement uses TRBV10-2 and TRBJ2-3; 9 nucleotides agree with TRBD2. CDR3 size: 18 residues. Germline CDR1 WSHSY, CDR2 SAAADI. The CDR3 DNA follows: TGCGCCAGCGGTGAGTCGAAGGGGGCTAGCGGGAACACAGATACGCAGTATTTT. Residues: CASGESKGASGNTDTQYF.

This clonotype was detected only once. The chain has TRBV28 and TRBJ1-5; no reliable D call. Germline-derived CDR1 and CDR2 are MDHEN and SYDVKM. Trimming shortened V by 6 bases and J by 2 bases, and 11 bases separated the two germline ends. This CDR3 is 14 amino acids long. The CDR3 nucleotides read TGTGCCAGCAGCTCATTGAGGGGCAATCAGCCCCAGCATTTT. Protein: CASSSLRGNQPQHF.

On this clonotype itself: A single base separates this from a much larger clone, so it may be a read error. The rearrangement uses TRBV4-2 and TRBJ2-7; no clear D. The CDR3 totals 14 residues. V lost 3 bases and J 3 bases, leaving 12 bases between the germline ends. CDR1 and CDR2 from the germline V gene are LGHNA and YNFKEQ. This chain's CDR3 is CASSHLTCRYEQYF. CDR3 sequence (DNA): TGTGCCAGCAGCCACCTGACATGTCGCTACGAGCAGTACTTC.

There are a few counts of this clonotype. The chain recombines TRBV7-2 with TRBJ1-2; 9 bases are shared with TRBD1. The CDR3 consists of 15 residues. Germline V gives CDR1 SGHTA, CDR2 FQGNSA. V lost 3 bases to trimming and J lost 4 bases; unmatched junction nucleotides: 6. This CDR3 reads CASSLGTGSTYGYTF. As DNA, the CDR3 is TGTGCCAGCAGCTTGGGGACAGGGAGTACCTATGGCTACACCTTC.

J is TRBJ2-7 and V is TRBV5-1, with 7 positions matching TRBD1. There are 16 residues in the CDR3. The junction had 10 bases not matched to a gene; V was cut back by 3 bases and J by 1 base. In germline, CDR1 is SGHRS, CDR2 YFSETQ. The CDR3, as DNA: TGCGCCAGCAGCTATAGACAGGGTTCACGGTCCTACGAGCAGTACTTC. Translation gives CASSYRQGSRSYEQYF.

In this sample, this clonotype turned up a few times. The genes are TRBV12-5 and TRBJ2-1; possible D gene TRBD2, 6 bases. Trimming left V 10 bases short and J 3 bases short, with 13 bases between. Per germline, CDR1 LGHNT and CDR2 FRNRAP. The CDR3 is made up of 13 amino acids. The CDR3 loop is CATARESYNEQFF. The CDR3 region has the DNA TGTGCTACTGCCCGGGAGAGCTACAATGAGCAGTTCTTC.